This TCR beta chain came from a study of vaccination and CD4 T cells after COVID-19. Study-wide background: Post-COVID draws followed diagnosis by a median about 100 days (range 35 to 161). Timing of post-vaccine sample collection was a median around 75 days after dose two, with a range of 14 to 241.

To note about this clonotype: What it recognizes is unknown.

With the Oncomine TCR Beta short-read assay, DNA from cultured CD4+ T cells was sequenced. MiXCR, run by TCRdb on the PCR reads, gives a single entry per CDR3 protein. The table has fewer than 20,000 distinct CDR3 sequences, approximately 50% seen once. Treatment of the sample: approximately 11-day PBMC culture with coronavirus spike peptide pools or control peptides (ViraFEST assay). With peptide pools, ViraFEST first expanded antigen-specific T cells and afterwards sequenced their TCRs. Sequencing input: CD4+ T cells from blood, cultured in vitro. This sequence originates from a human donor who had recovered from COVID-19.

CDR3 region: CASSLALAEGAWGYTF. DNA of the CDR3: TGTGCCAGCAGCTTAGCCCTAGCGGAGGGGGCTTGGGGCTACACCTTC. The V gene is TRBV7-9, the J gene TRBJ1-2, with 7 bases that match TRBD1. CDR1 and CDR2 (germline): SEHNR, FQNEAQ (reference sequence). The CDR3 contains 16 residues. V trimming: 0 bases; J trimming: 8 bases; junction bases outside the gene matches: 12.